The rows below give T cell receptor beta chains drawn from one sample of a study of T cells after yellow fever vaccination. TCRdb redid the calling of the 5' RACE reads with MiXCR, one entry per CDR3 protein. The top ten hold about 3.3% of the sample, which has about 320,000 distinct CDR3 sequences, about 10% seen once. The sequencing used CD4+ T cells sorted from PBMCs, collected 45 days after the yellow fever booster vaccination. These receptors came from a young man who received the YFV17D yellow fever vaccine. CDR3s include the opening cysteine and the closing phenylalanine or tryptophan. A D gene is named only where the DNA matches it firmly. Where a row states a size, it is once, few, many or the class of an expanded clone; other rows omit it.

j_call clone_size d_call v_call cdr3_aa cdr3_nt
TRBJ2-2 few - TRBV19 CASSIGGTDTGELFF TGTGCCAGTAGTATAGGAGGGACGGACACCGGGGAGCTGTTTTTT
TRBJ2-5 - - TRBV20-1 CSATGVGETQYF TGCAGTGCTACCGGGGTCGGAGAGACCCAGTACTTC
TRBJ2-7 few - TRBV25-1 CASTPREGLTYEQYF TGTGCCAGCACCCCGAGAGAGGGACTGACCTACGAGCAGTACTTC
TRBJ2-3 - - TRBV25-1 CATLDKLSTDTQYF TGTGCCACGCTAGACAAGTTAAGCACAGATACGCAGTATTTT
TRBJ2-7 many TRBD2 TRBV20-1 CSARDGGDGRSSYEQYF TGCAGTGCTAGAGATGGAGGTGACGGGAGGAGCTCCTACGAGCAGTACTTC
TRBJ2-7 - TRBD1 TRBV5-6 CASSLVVSGGEEYF TGTGCCAGCAGCTTAGTGGTGTCAGGGGGCGAGGAGTACTTC
TRBJ2-6 few TRBD2 TRBV7-9 CASSTPSPGLAGGVTGANVLTF TGTGCCAGCAGCACCCCGTCCCCGGGACTAGCGGGGGGGGTGACTGGGGCCAACGTCCTGACTTTC
TRBJ2-3 - TRBD2 TRBV5-1 CASSLRLAGDTQYF TGCGCCAGCAGCTTGAGACTAGCAGGGGATACGCAGTATTTT
TRBJ2-3 - - TRBV6-2/TRBV6-3 CASNEGLRRGGFTDTQYF TGTGCCAGCAATGAAGGGTTGAGGCGAGGGGGATTCACAGATACGCAGTATTTT
TRBJ2-1 few TRBD1 TRBV6-6 CASSSLDRGAGEQFF TGTGCCAGCAGCTCCCTGGACAGGGGGGCGGGTGAGCAGTTCTTC
TRBJ1-1 few - TRBV7-9 CASSLSREYTEAFF TGTGCCAGCAGCTTATCGAGGGAATACACTGAAGCTTTCTTT
TRBJ2-6 - - TRBV24-1 CATGNSGANVLTF TGTGCCACCGGGAACTCTGGGGCCAACGTCCTGACTTTC
TRBJ2-7 few - TRBV5-4 CASSLAGGRYEQYF TGTGCCAGCAGCTTGGCGGGGGGCCGATACGAGCAGTACTTC
TRBJ2-1 - TRBD1 TRBV14 CASSPRDRGREQFF TGTGCCAGCAGCCCCCGGGACAGGGGTAGGGAGCAGTTCTTC
TRBJ1-1 many - TRBV4-3 CASRRTGNTEAFF TGCGCCAGCAGACGTACTGGGAACACTGAAGCTTTCTTT
TRBJ2-1 many - TRBV4-1 CASSQDASGGSQVF TGCGCCAGCAGCCAAGACGCATCCGGGGGAAGTCAGGTCTTC
TRBJ2-3 - - TRBV5-1 CASSPTGDSTDTQYF TGCGCCAGCAGCCCTACGGGAGATAGCACAGATACGCAGTATTTT
TRBJ1-1 - - TRBV5-4 CASSDYAGGGKIF TGTGCCAGCAGCGACTACGCGGGGGGCGGCAAAATCTTT
TRBJ1-1 few - TRBV28 CASRYRGSTEAFF TGTGCCAGCAGATACCGGGGGAGCACTGAAGCTTTCTTT
TRBJ2-2 - - TRBV24-1 CAPRRDSQWDTGELFF TGTGCCCCCAGACGGGACTCCCAATGGGACACCGGGGAGCTGTTTTTT
TRBJ2-2 few TRBD1 TRBV11-3 CASSLGGLTGGLTGELFF TGTGCCAGCAGCTTAGGGGGCTTGACAGGGGGCCTCACCGGGGAGCTGTTTTTT
TRBJ1-6 - TRBD1 TRBV9 CASSVSDRGWGDSPLHF TGTGCCAGCAGCGTCTCTGACAGGGGTTGGGGGGATTCACCCCTCCACTTT
TRBJ1-1 few TRBD1 TRBV9 CASSVGEGQGGATEAFF TGTGCCAGCAGCGTGGGAGAAGGACAGGGAGGAGCCACTGAAGCTTTCTTT
TRBJ1-1 few - TRBV20-1 CSARPVTGLVAFF TGCAGTGCTAGACCGGTGACAGGACTGGTAGCTTTCTTT
TRBJ1-4 many TRBD1 TRBV3-1 CASSQGPGGTGDEKLFF TGTGCCAGCAGCCAAGGACCCGGTGGGACAGGGGATGAAAAACTGTTTTTT
TRBJ2-3 - - TRBV2 CASTLEGTSTDTQYF TGTGCCAGCACCCTTGAGGGGACTAGCACAGATACGCAGTATTTT
TRBJ2-3 - - TRBV6-5 CASSYDTGSLSTDTQYF TGTGCCAGCAGTTACGACACAGGGTCCCTTAGCACAGATACGCAGTATTTT
TRBJ2-5 few TRBD1 TRBV15 CATSRGDREETQYF TGTGCCACCAGCAGAGGGGACAGGGAAGAGACCCAGTACTTC
TRBJ1-5 - - TRBV4-3 CASSQEPGPGNQPQHF TGCGCCAGCAGCCAAGAGCCAGGACCCGGCAATCAGCCCCAGCATTTT
TRBJ2-4 few - TRBV5-1 CASSRPINIQYF TGCGCCAGCAGCCGCCCTATAAACATTCAGTACTTC
TRBJ2-3 few TRBD1 TRBV11-2 CASRPLQGARTDTQYF TGTGCCAGCCGCCCCCTACAGGGGGCTCGCACAGATACGCAGTATTTT
TRBJ1-5 - - TRBV28 CASSLSQGYQPQHF TGTGCCAGCAGTTTGAGCCAGGGGTATCAGCCCCAGCATTTT
TRBJ2-2 - - TRBV25-1 CASSEFDTGELFF TGTGCCAGCAGTGAATTCGACACCGGGGAGCTGTTTTTT
TRBJ1-1 - TRBD1 TRBV7-9 CASSPRTGGFGNTEAFF TGTGCCAGCAGCCCCCGGACAGGGGGGTTTGGGAACACTGAAGCTTTCTTT
TRBJ1-4 - TRBD1 TRBV2 CASSEISWTGDNEKLFF TGTGCCAGCAGTGAAATCTCCTGGACAGGGGATAATGAAAAACTGTTTTTT
TRBJ1-3 - - TRBV5-1 CASSMGTSGNTIYF TGCGCCAGCAGCATGGGGACCTCTGGAAACACCATATATTTT
TRBJ2-1 once TRBD2 TRBV14 CASSQTSGGAHEQFF TGTGCCAGCAGCCAAACTAGCGGGGGGGCCCATGAGCAGTTCTTC
TRBJ2-2 few TRBD1 TRBV5-1 CASSSGTGGWTGELFF TGCGCCAGCAGCTCCGGGACAGGGGGATGGACCGGGGAGCTGTTTTTT
TRBJ2-2 few - TRBV7-6 CASSYESRSGELFF TGTGCCAGCAGCTATGAGTCACGGTCCGGGGAGCTGTTTTTT
TRBJ1-1 few - TRBV6-5 CASRSPGENTEAFF TGTGCCAGCAGATCCCCAGGCGAGAACACTGAAGCTTTCTTT
TRBJ1-2 few TRBD1 TRBV7-2 CASSQQGQGYGYTF TGTGCCAGCAGCCAACAGGGGCAGGGCTATGGCTACACCTTC
TRBJ2-1 few TRBD2 TRBV11-2 CASSSIAPSGGARRRNEQFF TGTGCCAGCAGCTCCATCGCCCCTAGCGGGGGGGCCAGGAGGAGGAATGAGCAGTTCTTC
TRBJ1-1 few TRBD1 TRBV29-1 CSVGREVERQGNTEAFF TGCAGCGTTGGGAGAGAGGTTGAGAGACAGGGCAACACTGAAGCTTTCTTT
TRBJ1-1 - - TRBV20-1 CSGFRDGENTEAFF TGCAGTGGCTTTAGAGACGGAGAGAACACTGAAGCTTTCTTT
TRBJ1-1 many TRBD1 TRBV7-9 CASSYLGQGFAFF TGTGCCAGCAGCTACCTCGGACAGGGTTTTGCTTTCTTT
TRBJ2-3 - TRBD2 TRBV5-1 CASSWGTSGGGTQYF TGCGCCAGCAGCTGGGGGACTAGCGGGGGAGGTACGCAGTATTTT
TRBJ2-5 few TRBD2 TRBV7-8 CASSRTGTSGGASRETQYF TGTGCCAGCAGCAGAACCGGGACTAGCGGGGGGGCTTCCCGGGAGACCCAGTACTTC
TRBJ2-7 few - TRBV20-1 CSARSTRGRYEQYF TGCAGTGCTAGATCCACCAGGGGCAGATACGAGCAGTACTTC
TRBJ2-2 - TRBD1 TRBV28 CASSLWYRGNTGELFF TGTGCCAGCAGTTTATGGTACAGGGGGAACACCGGGGAGCTGTTTTTT
TRBJ2-5 many - TRBV15 CATSRGGRGDETQYF TGTGCCACCAGCAGAGGAGGCAGGGGGGACGAGACCCAGTACTTC
TRBJ1-1 many - TRBV6-6 CASSRGQNTEAFF TGTGCCAGCAGCCGAGGTCAAAACACTGAAGCTTTCTTT
TRBJ2-5 - - TRBV6-5 CASSYQSGLGETQYF TGTGCCAGCAGTTACCAATCAGGGTTAGGGGAGACCCAGTACTTC
TRBJ2-5 few - TRBV4-3 CASSQVGGPSGTQYF TGCGCCAGCAGCCAAGTAGGCGGGCCCTCGGGGACCCAGTACTTC
TRBJ2-1 few - TRBV5-6 CASSLRDEQFF TGTGCCAGCAGCTTACGAGATGAGCAGTTCTTC
TRBJ2-5 - - TRBV19 CASSIPGLLQETQYF TGTGCCAGTAGTATACCCGGTTTACTCCAAGAGACCCAGTACTTC
TRBJ2-1 many - TRBV7-2 CASSPRTGGEQFF TGTGCCAGCAGCCCCCGCACGGGGGGCGAGCAGTTCTTC